One and the same sample provided the 8 T cell receptor beta chains below, sequenced in a study of OX40 agonist ivuxolimab in advanced cancers. Data came from immunoSEQ multiplex PCR; TCRdb stores just in-frame clones and leaves some out. Of approximately 82,000 clones listed, roughly 92% are singletons. The input for sequencing was CD4+ or CD8+ T cells sorted from blood, taken in a trial of the OX40 agonist ivuxolimab. The receptors stem from an adult with an advanced solid tumor such as melanoma, head and neck, liver or kidney cancer.

This chain links TRBV7-9 with TRBJ1-2; 10 bases agree with TRBD1. The CDR3 totals 16 residues. V was clipped by 11 bases and J by 4 bases; unmatched bases: 16. Germline V gives CDR1 SEHNR, CDR2 FQNEAQ (reference sequence). This CDR3 is CAGTPGTGADAYGYTF. The CDR3 coding sequence is TGTGCCGGAACCCCCGGGACAGGGGCTGACGCCTATGGCTACACCTTC. The variable domain in full, completed from reference TRBV7-9 and TRBJ1-2, reads DTGVSQNPRHKITKRGQNVTFRCDPISEHNRLYWYRQTLGQGPEFLTYFQNEAQLEKSRLLSDRFSAERPKGSFSTLEIQRTEQGDSAMYLCAGTPGTGADAYGYTFGSGTRLTVV.

This chain joins TRBV6-1 and TRBJ2-7; D may be TRBD1 (5 bases). CDR1 is MNHNS, CDR2 SASEGT, per germline. V lost 2 bases to trimming and J lost 4 bases, with 12 bases between them. The CDR3 has 14 amino acids. The CDR3 protein is CASSERTGPYEQYF. CDR3 coding DNA: TGTGCCAGCAGTGAACGTACAGGACCTTACGAGCAGTACTTC.

The chain combines TRBV10-3 with TRBJ2-2; D gene uncertain. This CDR3 comprises 15 residues. Germline CDR1 and CDR2: ENHRY and SYGVKD. Trimming took off 6 bases at V and 0 bases at J, with 11 bases between the two ends. The CDR3 nucleotides are TGTGCCATCAGACTTGCAGCCGCGAACACCGGGGAGCTGTTTTTT. Amino acid sequence: CAIRLAAANTGELFF.

A single count supports this clone. The rearrangement joins TRBV5-1 to TRBJ1-5; unclear D gene. The CDR3 runs to 16 residues. V gave up 0 bases and J gave up 5 bases, with 15 bases separating them. CDR1 is SGHRS and CDR2 is YFSETQ in the germline V gene. This CDR3 is CASSLGPRGLDQPQHF. The CDR3 DNA reads as TGCGCCAGCAGCTTGGGTCCCAGAGGGTTGGATCAGCCCCAGCATTTT. The full variable domain, in which reference TRBV5-1 and TRBJ1-5 provide the parts outside the CDR3, is KAGVTQTPRYLIKTRGQQVTLSCSPISGHRSVSWYQQTPGQGLQFLFEYFSETQRNKGNFPGRFSGRQFSNSRSEMNVSTLELGDSALYLCASSLGPRGLDQPQHFGDGTRLSIL.

The chain uses TRBV25-1 and TRBJ2-7; D is unresolved. Trimming stripped 11 bases from V and 2 bases from J, with 19 bases between. Germline lookup yields CDR1 MGHDK and CDR2 SYGVNS. The CDR3 runs 14 residues. CDR3 sequence: CASRPAGMAYEQYF. The CDR3 DNA follows: TGTGCCTCCCGCCCCGCAGGAATGGCCTACGAGCAGTACTTC.

J is TRBJ2-3 and V is TRBV9, with TRBD2 matching over 9 bases. Trimming took 0 bases from V and 1 from J; bases not matched to a gene: 9. The CDR3 consists of 18 residues. Per the germline V gene, CDR1 is SGDLS and CDR2 is YYNGEE. The CDR3 DNA reads TGTGCCAGCAGCGTAGGGAGCGGGGGGAGCACTGGCACAGATACGCAGTATTTT. Its protein is CASSVGSGGSTGTDTQYF.

This clone came up once. The V call is TRBV5-1, the J call TRBJ1-1; no firm D call. The length of the CDR3 is 15 residues. V lost 0 bases to trimming and J lost 5 bases, with 14 bases between them. CDR1 and CDR2 from the germline V gene are SGHRS and YFSETQ. CDR3 sequence reads: CASSLEGPTGTEAFF. The CDR3 DNA follows: TGCGCCAGCAGCTTGGAGGGCCCGACTGGAACTGAAGCTTTCTTT.

This clone was seen once. The CDR3 region is CASSPVDSYEQYF. The CDR3, as DNA: TGTGCCAGCTCACCGGTTGACTCCTACGAGCAGTACTTC. This rearrangement joins TRBV18 to TRBJ2-7; D is uncertain. The CDR3 covers 13 residues. Germline assignment: CDR1 KGHSH and CDR2 LQKENI. V was pared by 3 bases and J by 0 bases, with 6 bases between.